This TCR beta chain was captured in a study of shared clonotypes between healthy human individuals. Only one count was recorded for this clone. Naive CD8 cells comprised CD45RO-negative, CCR7-positively selected cells, excluding terminally differentiated effector memory CD45RA+ cells. Sequencing used immunoSEQ multiplex PCR; TCRdb keeps in-frame clones, though not all of them. The repertoire holds around 560,000 clones, with roughly 96% as singletons. Germline CDR1 SGDLS, CDR2 YYNGEE. The J segment lost 4 bases and the V segment lost 3 bases, leaving 7 bases of the junction unmatched. This CDR3 region has 16 residues.

The source is a woman under 40 in good health. The chain links TRBV9 to TRBJ1-2; 12 bases are a match to TRBD1. The material sequenced was naive CD8+ T cells sorted from blood. For the CDR3, the DNA is TGTGCCAGCAGCGGCCGGGACAGGGGGCTGGGCTATGGCTACACCTTC. Amino acids: CASSGRDRGLGYGYTF. The whole variable domain, filled in from reference TRBV9 and TRBJ1-2, reads DSGVTQTPKHLITATGQRVTLRCSPRSGDLSVYWYQQSLDQGLQFLIQYYNGEERAKGNILERFSAQQFPDLHSELNLSSLELGDSALYFCASSGRDRGLGYGYTFGSGTRLTVV.